The 18 T cell receptor beta chains below all came from one sample that was sequenced in a study of radiation and T cells in renal cell carcinoma. TCRdb's table, derived via immunoSEQ multiplex PCR, lists solely in-frame clones and lacks some. Among around 170,000 clones, approximately 90% were seen once, and the ten largest hold around 11%. The time point is: blood 4 weeks post-SBRT, at nephrectomy. Indicated treatment: 15 Gy SBRT to primary tumor, nephrectomy 4 weeks later. Sequenced here: blood, sampled from a patient whose treatment included radiotherapy and nephrectomy. The receptors originated from a woman in her fifties or sixties with renal cell carcinoma.

V and J are TRBV4-2 and TRBJ2-1; 9 bases match TRBD2. J gave up 2 bases and V 1 base, and 3 bases lay outside the gene matches. Germline V gene data show CDR1 as LGHNA and CDR2 as YNFKEQ. The CDR3 loop spans 16 amino acids. In DNA form, the CDR3 reads TGTGCCAGCAGCCAAGGGGTAGCGGGGGCCTACAATGAGCAGTTCTTC. As protein: CASSQGVAGAYNEQFF.

The chain combines TRBV6-5 with TRBJ2-7; weak D call: TRBD1 (6 bases). This CDR3 is 15 amino acids long. V was trimmed by 0 bases and J by 3 bases, leaving 12 bases between them. Per the germline V gene, CDR1 is MNHEY and CDR2 is SVGAGI. The CDR3 here is CASSYSGTQFYEQYF. The CDR3, as DNA: TGTGCCAGCAGTTACTCCGGGACACAATTCTACGAGCAGTACTTC.

The J gene is TRBJ1-5, the V gene TRBV6-1; D gene uncertain. CDR1 and CDR2 (germline): MNHNS, SASEGT. The germline V and J ends were trimmed by 10 bases and 3 bases, with 19 bases remaining between them. This CDR3 has 15 residues. This CDR3 reads CAIDQRMGHNQPQHF. CDR3 coding DNA: TGTGCCATCGATCAACGGATGGGTCACAATCAGCCCCAGCATTTT.

J is TRBJ2-2 and V is TRBV5-1; D assignment may be TRBD1 or TRBD2 (6 bases each). The CDR3 loop spans 16 amino acids. Trimming took 6 bases from V and 4 from J, leaving 19 bases between them. Per germline, CDR1 SGHRS and CDR2 YFSETQ. For the CDR3, the DNA is TGCGCCAGCAAATTCGAGGGGGGCCTTGGCACCGGGGAGCTGTTTTTT. This codes for CASKFEGGLGTGELFF. Combining the CDR3 with reference TRBV5-1 and TRBJ2-2 gives the whole variable domain KAGVTQTPRYLIKTRGQQVTLSCSPISGHRSVSWYQQTPGQGLQFLFEYFSETQRNKGNFPGRFSGRQFSNSRSEMNVSTLELGDSALYLCASKFEGGLGTGELFFGEGSRLTVL.

The chain carries TRBV19 and TRBJ2-7; D ambiguous. Trimming left V 3 bases short and J 2 bases short, with 8 bases between. This CDR3 region has 13 residues. The germline gives CDR1 LNHDA, CDR2 SQIVND (reference sequence). CDR3 residues: CASSIGATYEQYF. DNA for the CDR3: TGTGCCAGTAGTATTGGCGCTACCTACGAGCAGTACTTC.

V is TRBV2 and J is TRBJ1-2, with 8 bases that match TRBD1. Germline V gene data show CDR1 as SNHLY and CDR2 as FYNNEI. This CDR3 has 13 amino acids. V gave up 3 bases and J gave up 5 bases; unmatched junction bases: 2. This CDR3 is CASSETGDYGYTF. Written as DNA, the CDR3 is TGTGCCAGCAGTGAGACAGGGGATTATGGCTACACCTTC.

The chain uses TRBV4-2 and TRBJ1-2; 10 bases line up with TRBD1. The V segment lost 1 base and the J segment 4 bases; nucleotides outside the gene matches: 6. Germline V lookup: CDR1 LGHNA, CDR2 YNFKEQ. This CDR3 is built from 16 residues. For the CDR3, the DNA is TGTGCCAGCAGCCAAGGGACAGGGGGTCCGCTCTATGGCTACACCTTC. Protein: CASSQGTGGPLYGYTF.

The chain links TRBV18 to TRBJ2-1; TRBD1 matches at 7 bases. Germline values: CDR1 KGHSH, CDR2 LQKENI. This CDR3 has 17 residues. Trimming removed 3 bases from V and 3 bases from J; junction bases left unmatched: 11. In nucleotides, the CDR3 is TGTGCCAGCTCACCCCGGGCCACAGGGGTCCTCTACAATGAGCAGTTCTTC. It yields the protein CASSPRATGVLYNEQFF. Complete variable domain (other parts from reference TRBV18 and TRBJ2-1): NAGVMQNPRHLVRRRGQEARLRCSPMKGHSHVYWYRQLPEEGLKFMVYLQKENIIDESGMPKERFSAEFPKEGPSILRIQQVVRGDSAAYFCASSPRATGVLYNEQFFGPGTRLTVL.

This chain links TRBV11-1 with TRBJ2-1, with D unresolved. Trimming took 6 bases from V and 3 from J, leaving 15 bases between them. CDR3 size: 15 residues. Germline V gene data show CDR1 as SGHAT and CDR2 as FQDESV (reference sequence). The chain's CDR3 is CASSNQDLIYNEQFF. The CDR3 coding sequence is TGTGCCAGCAGTAATCAGGACCTCATCTACAATGAGCAGTTCTTC.

The chain is built from TRBV7-2 and TRBJ1-1; 9 bases line up with TRBD1. This CDR3 has 17 residues. V trimming: 2 bases; J trimming: 1 base; junction bases outside the gene matches: 8. Per germline, CDR1 SGHTA and CDR2 FQGNSA. CDR3 nucleotide sequence: TGTGCCAGCAGCTTACATACCGTGGGACAGGGGAACACTGAAGCTTTCTTT. This gives the protein CASSLHTVGQGNTEAFF.

V usage is TRBV7-2 and J usage is TRBJ1-6; D remains unclear. This CDR3 spans 15 amino acids. In germline, CDR1 is SGHTA, CDR2 FQGNSA. V shed 5 bases and J shed 7 bases, with 15 bases lying between them. DNA for the CDR3: TGTGCCAGCAGCCTACACTCGGGTAGGAATTCACCCCTCCACTTT. Encoded protein: CASSLHSGRNSPLHF.

Concerning this clone itself: The same CDR3 arises from other DNA sequences in this sample as well. The chain is built from TRBV5-1 and TRBJ2-2; 9 positions agree with TRBD2. In germline, CDR1 is SGHRS, CDR2 YFSETQ. V lost 0 bases, J lost 0 bases, and 0 bases stayed unmatched. This CDR3 is 16 amino acids long. CDR3 residues: CASSLVAGANTGELFF. CDR3 coding DNA: TGCGCCAGCAGCTTGGTAGCGGGGGCGAACACCGGGGAGCTGTTTTTT.

The J gene is TRBJ1-6, the V gene TRBV7-3; D gene ambiguous. Germline V lookup: CDR1 SGHTA, CDR2 FQGTGA. V lost 1 base and J 10 bases, leaving 11 bases between the germline ends. This CDR3 spans 14 amino acids. For the CDR3, the DNA is TGTGCCAGCAGCTTAATTGGGTGGAACTCACCCCTCCACTTT. As protein: CASSLIGWNSPLHF.

This clone appeared once. This chain links TRBV7-2 with TRBJ2-3; unclear D gene. Trimming pared 1 base from V and 4 bases from J, leaving 12 bases between. Germline CDR1 reads SGHTA; CDR2 reads FQGNSA. This CDR3 contains 15 residues. The CDR3 reads CASSLGQASADTQYF. For the CDR3, the DNA is TGTGCCAGCAGCTTAGGGCAAGCATCAGCAGATACGCAGTATTTT.

The rearrangement uses TRBV6-6 and TRBJ2-7, with a possible D match to TRBD1 (6 bases). The CDR3 covers 15 residues. Trimming cost V 7 bases and J 9 bases, with 25 bases left between them. Germline V gene sequence: CDR1 MNHNY, CDR2 SVGAGI (reference sequence). The CDR3 coding sequence is TGTGCCAGCACCAACGGACCGGGACAAAAGATGTGGCAGTACTTC. It is translated as CASTNGPGQKMWQYF.

The chain has TRBV7-9 and TRBJ2-5; either TRBD1 or TRBD2 may supply D (5 bases each). Germline CDR1 reads SEHNR; CDR2 reads FQNEAQ (reference sequence). This CDR3 comprises 12 residues. V was trimmed by 4 bases and J by 2 bases, leaving 5 bases between them. The CDR3 nucleotides are TGTGCCAGCAGCTGGGGGCAAGAGACCCAGTACTTC. Amino acids: CASSWGQETQYF.

V gene TRBV6-6 combines with J gene TRBJ2-5, with 11 bases identical to TRBD1. The CDR3 extends over 16 amino acids. V gave up 7 bases and J gave up 5 bases; unmatched junction bases: 12. Germline V lookup: CDR1 MNHNY, CDR2 SVGAGI (reference sequence). Here the CDR3 DNA reads TGTGCCAGCACCGGACAGGGGGCCTGGGCCCCGGAGACCCAGTACTTC. Translated: CASTGQGAWAPETQYF.

V is TRBV6-6 and J is TRBJ1-1; the match to TRBD1 covers 11 bases. With 6 bases clipped from V and 11 bases from J, the junction kept 11 bases outside the gene matches. CDR1 MNHNY and CDR2 SVGAGI come from the germline V gene (reference sequence). This CDR3 contains 14 residues. The CDR3 DNA sequence: TGTGCCAGCAGAGACTGGGGACAGGGGGTGAGCGCTTTCTTT. It specifies CASRDWGQGVSAFF.